Listed below are T cell receptor beta chains from one sample, sequenced in a study of blood T cell repertoires in COVID-19. The table came from immunoSEQ multiplex PCR; TCRdb's copy has only in-frame clones and leaves some out. In the table there are about 100,000 clones, 70% to 90% of which are singletons. The sequenced sample was peripheral blood. These receptors were collected from a man older than 75 with acute or convalescent COVID-19. CDR3s include the opening cysteine and the closing phenylalanine or tryptophan. The D gene is left open where the match is weak. Size values are once, few and many counts, or a class for expanded clones, and some rows have none.

d_call	clone_size	v_call	j_call	cdr3_aa	cdr3_nt
TRBD1	-	TRBV4-3	TRBJ2-1	CASSQAGTGVYNEQFF	TGCGCCAGCAGCCAGGCCGGGACAGGGGTCTACAATGAGCAGTTCTTC
-	-	TRBV6-5	TRBJ2-1	CASSSPEHEQFF	TGTGCCAGCAGTTCCCCAGAACATGAGCAGTTCTTC
-	-	TRBV28	TRBJ2-7	CASSTPDRPYEQYF	TGTGCCAGCAGTACCCCGGACAGACCCTACGAGCAGTACTTC
-	-	TRBV30	TRBJ2-7	CAWSPEGGRTNF	TGTGCCTGGAGCCCGGAAGGGGGACGAACAAACTTC
TRBD1	-	TRBV4-1	TRBJ2-1	CASSHPTGYPYNEQFF	TGCGCCAGCAGCCACCCGACAGGGTACCCCTACAATGAGCAGTTCTTC
TRBD2	-	TRBV6-2/TRBV6-3	TRBJ2-1	CASSTLSGTSGSPSYNEQFF	TGTGCCAGCAGTACCTTATCCGGGACTAGCGGAAGCCCATCCTACAATGAGCAGTTCTTC
TRBD1	few	TRBV28	TRBJ2-7	CASSTQLPGTGMQYF	TGTGCCAGCAGTACACAACTACCTGGGACAGGGATGCAGTACTTC
-	-	TRBV3-1/TRBV3-2	TRBJ1-2	CASSRLGLEGVIKGYTF	TGTGCCAGCAGCCGCCTCGGATTAGAGGGAGTCATCAAGGGCTACACCTTC
TRBD1	-	TRBV7-9	TRBJ2-3	CASSLTGGAGTDTQYF	TGTGCCAGCAGTTTGACAGGGGGCGCCGGCACAGATACGCAGTATTTT
TRBD1	-	TRBV19	TRBJ2-4	CASRGSLAKNIQYF	TGTGCCAGCAGGGGGAGCCTAGCCAAAAACATTCAGTACTTC
-	-	TRBV19	TRBJ2-1	CASRTYNEQFF	TGTGCCAGTCGGACTTACAATGAGCAGTTCTTC
-	-	TRBV7-9	TRBJ1-3	CASSFGGTLAGNTIYF	TGTGCCAGCAGCTTTGGGGGGACGCTAGCGGGAAACACCATATATTTT
-	once	TRBV5-4	TRBJ1-2	CASSSGGGQTNYGYTF	TGTGCCAGCAGCTCGGGGGGGGGCCAAACTAACTATGGCTACACCTTC
-	-	TRBV15	TRBJ2-2	CATSGRLATGELFF	TGTGCCACCAGCGGAAGACTTGCCACCGGGGAGCTGTTTTTT
TRBD2	-	TRBV9	TRBJ2-1	CASSDRTSGDNEQFF	TGTGCCAGCAGCGACCGGACTAGCGGAGACAATGAGCAGTTCTTC
-	-	TRBV15	TRBJ2-2	CATSREGGSRGNTGELFF	TGTGCCACCAGCAGAGAGGGCGGTAGCCGGGGGAACACCGGGGAGCTGTTTTTT
TRBD1	once	TRBV18	TRBJ2-3	CASSPSRGKGTQYF	TGTGCCAGCTCACCATCCAGGGGGAAGGGTACGCAGTATTTT
TRBD1	-	TRBV4-3	TRBJ1-2	CASSQAPQTGGDYGYTF	TGCGCCAGCAGCCAAGCCCCGCAGACAGGGGGTGACTATGGCTACACCTTC
TRBD1	-	TRBV29-1	TRBJ1-2	CSVGTGADYGYTF	TGCAGCGTTGGGACAGGGGCTGACTATGGCTACACCTTC
TRBD1	-	TRBV6-5	TRBJ2-7	CASKEEMTGSYEQYF	TGTGCCAGCAAGGAAGAGATGACAGGGTCCTACGAGCAGTACTTC
TRBD1	-	TRBV9	TRBJ1-6	CASSADRGGSPLHF	TGTGCCAGCAGCGCGGACAGGGGAGGCTCACCCCTCCACTTT
-	-	TRBV29-1	TRBJ1-2	CSVEDGARRGYTF	TGCAGCGTTGAAGATGGGGCACGTCGGGGCTACACCTTC
-	-	TRBV6-2/TRBV6-3	TRBJ2-7	CASSYSIGIYEQYF	TGTGCCAGCAGTTACTCGATCGGGATCTACGAGCAGTACTTC
-	-	TRBV7-9	TRBJ2-5	CASSHASGLETQYF	TGTGCCAGCAGCCATGCGTCAGGGTTAGAGACCCAGTACTTC
-	-	TRBV6-6	TRBJ1-6	CASRISGSGNSPLHF	TGTGCCAGCAGAATCTCCGGATCAGGCAATTCACCCCTCCACTTT
-	-	TRBV5-4	TRBJ1-1	CASSYSGRHTEAFF	TGTGCCAGCAGCTACTCAGGGAGGCACACTGAAGCTTTCTTT
TRBD2	-	TRBV9	TRBJ2-7	CASSVGLAGYEQYF	TGTGCCAGCAGCGTAGGACTAGCGGGGTACGAGCAGTACTTC
-	-	TRBV3-1/TRBV3-2	TRBJ1-2	CASRGSLTPNYGYTF	TGTGCCAGCAGGGGCTCATTGACACCCAACTATGGCTACACCTTC
-	few	TRBV10-3	TRBJ2-7	CATEAGKGYEQYF	TGTGCCACTGAGGCCGGGAAGGGCTACGAGCAGTACTTC
-	once	TRBV4-1	TRBJ2-5	CASSQDLRGWTQYF	TGCGCCAGCAGCCAAGATCTTAGGGGGTGGACCCAGTACTTC
-	few	TRBV7-9	TRBJ2-2	CASSLDPGTGELFF	TGTGCCAGCAGCTTAGACCCGGGCACCGGGGAGCTGTTTTTT
TRBD1	-	TRBV28	TRBJ2-5	CASSLYRGRFGETQYF	TGTGCCAGCAGTTTATACAGGGGGCGTTTTGGAGAGACCCAGTACTTC
-	-	TRBV6-5	TRBJ2-7	CASRGLIGYEQYF	TGTGCCAGCCGAGGGCTTATTGGGTACGAGCAGTACTTC
-	once	TRBV14	TRBJ2-3	CASSQDQRSTDTQYF	TGTGCCAGCAGCCAAGACCAGCGGAGCACAGATACGCAGTATTTT
-	-	TRBV9	TRBJ1-3	CASSSAAGANGNTIYF	TGTGCCAGCAGTTCTGCGGCTGGGGCAAATGGAAACACCATATATTTT
TRBD1	-	TRBV3-1/TRBV3-2	TRBJ2-2	CASSQEGQGGTGELFF	TGTGCCAGCAGCCAAGAAGGACAGGGCGGGACCGGGGAGCTGTTTTTT
TRBD2	-	TRBV7-9	TRBJ2-1	CASSIAGSGSSYNEQFF	TGTGCCAGCAGCATAGCCGGTAGCGGGAGCTCCTACAATGAGCAGTTCTTC
TRBD1	once	TRBV10-1	TRBJ2-7	CASRDRVRYEQYF	TGCGCCAGCAGGGACAGGGTGAGGTACGAGCAGTACTTC
-	-	TRBV24-1	TRBJ2-5	CATGGQETQYF	TGTGCCACCGGGGGGCAAGAGACCCAGTACTTC
TRBD1	-	TRBV11-1	TRBJ1-2	CASSPTGAGNYGYTF	TGTGCCAGCAGCCCAACAGGGGCCGGGAACTATGGCTACACCTTC
-	-	TRBV27	TRBJ2-7	CASSLGPGLSYEQYF	TGTGCCAGCAGTTTGGGTCCGGGACTCTCCTACGAGCAGTACTTC
-	-	TRBV7-9	TRBJ1-4	CASSQPGGPNEKLFF	TGTGCCAGCAGCCAGCCCGGGGGGCCAAATGAAAAACTGTTTTTT
-	-	TRBV10-3	TRBJ2-3	CAIKVDSDTDTQYF	TGTGCCATCAAAGTCGATAGCGACACAGATACGCAGTATTTT
-	-	TRBV28	TRBJ2-1	CASRTPGVPGGSEQFF	TGTGCCAGCAGGACCCCAGGGGTCCCAGGGGGGAGTGAGCAGTTCTTC
-	-	TRBV6-2/TRBV6-3	TRBJ2-3	CASSYGARTDTQYF	TGTGCCAGCAGTTACGGGGCACGGACAGATACGCAGTATTTT
-	-	TRBV12-3/TRBV12-4	TRBJ2-7	CASSLQGSNEQYF	TGTGCCAGCAGTTTGCAGGGGTCCAACGAGCAGTACTTC
TRBD2	-	TRBV7-9	TRBJ2-3	CASPPPPAGAVADTQYF	TGTGCCAGTCCCCCACCCCCAGCGGGAGCGGTGGCAGATACGCAGTATTTT
-	-	TRBV6-1	TRBJ1-4	CASSEVGGLVEKLFF	TGTGCCAGCAGTGAAGTGGGGGGGTTGGTTGAAAAACTGTTTTTT
TRBD1	-	TRBV5-6	TRBJ2-2	CASRPTGDTGELFF	TGTGCCAGCAGACCTACAGGGGACACCGGGGAGCTGTTTTTT
-	-	TRBV6-1	TRBJ1-2	CASSEDRYYGYTF	TGTGCCAGCAGTGAAGATCGGTACTATGGCTACACCTTC
TRBD2	-	TRBV19	TRBJ2-1	CASNGLAGYNEQFF	TGTGCCAGTAATGGACTAGCGGGATACAATGAGCAGTTCTTC
-	-	TRBV4-1	TRBJ1-5	CASSLRGNQPQHF	TGCGCCAGCAGCCTCCGGGGCAATCAGCCCCAGCATTTT
-	-	TRBV28	TRBJ1-1	CASSPGNTEAFF	TGTGCCAGCAGCCCCGGGAACACTGAAGCTTTCTTT
-	-	TRBV18	TRBJ2-2	CASSPTQNTGELFF	TGTGCCAGCTCACCAACACAGAACACCGGGGAGCTGTTTTTT
-	-	TRBV9	TRBJ2-1	CASSVGRRSDSQFF	TGTGCCAGCAGCGTAGGGAGACGGTCGGACTCCCAGTTCTTC
-	-	TRBV27	TRBJ2-7	CASSPYTGHPPYEQYF	TGTGCCAGCAGCCCTTATACAGGGCATCCCCCCTACGAGCAGTACTTC
-	-	TRBV6-5	TRBJ1-1	CGSSGTEAFF	TGTGGGTCGTCGGGCACTGAAGCTTTCTTT
TRBD2	-	TRBV13	TRBJ2-7	CASSLGLAGLEQYF	TGTGCCAGCAGCTTAGGTCTAGCGGGACTCGAGCAGTACTTC